A single sample is the source of the 29 T cell receptor beta chains below, sequenced in a study of long-term antiretroviral therapy in people with HIV. Investigators performed immunoSEQ version v3.0 at survey level. Produced via immunoSEQ multiplex PCR; TCRdb's table is partial and in-frame only. The table lists 35,000 or so clones, 75% to 90% of them singletons, with 10% to 13% in the top ten. Here the sequenced sample was unsorted PBMCs, taken 2.2 years after starting antiretroviral therapy. The source is a young man with HIV.

The chain couples TRBV6-1 to TRBJ1-1, with a tentative D call TRBD1 (6 bases). In germline, CDR1 is MNHNS, CDR2 SASEGT. V was shortened by 8 bases and J by 5 bases, with 18 bases between the two germline ends. This CDR3 spans 14 amino acids. In nucleotides, the CDR3 is TGTGCCAGCTTCGGGGGCGCCGGTTCAACTGAAGCTTTCTTT. This codes for CASFGGAGSTEAFF.

The chain couples TRBV4-2 to TRBJ2-7; TRBD2 agrees at 12 bases. The CDR3 contains 17 residues. Germline values: CDR1 LGHNA, CDR2 YNFKEQ. The J segment lost 6 bases and the V segment lost 3 bases, leaving 12 bases of the junction unmatched. The CDR3 sequence: CASSQIPRLAGDSEQYF. CDR3 DNA: TGTGCCAGCAGCCAGATCCCCAGACTAGCGGGAGACAGCGAGCAGTACTTC.

The chain combines TRBV10-1 with TRBJ2-1; D may be TRBD1 or TRBD2 (5 bases each). The CDR3 length is 15 residues. Trimming took off 4 bases at V and 4 bases at J, with 14 bases between the two ends. Germline CDR1 is WNHNN and CDR2 is SYGVQD (reference sequence). The CDR3 loop is CASSGLGVSYNEQFF. For the CDR3, the DNA is TGCGCCAGCAGTGGTCTGGGGGTATCGTACAATGAGCAGTTCTTC.

V and J are TRBV29-1 and TRBJ2-3; D not certain. Germline CDR1 reads SQVTM; CDR2 reads ANQGSEA. The CDR3 is made up of 12 amino acids. Trimming took off 7 bases at V and 2 bases at J, with 10 bases between the two ends. In DNA form, the CDR3 reads TGCAGCGCCACCTATTACACAGATACGCAGTATTTT. It codes for CSATYYTDTQYF.

This sequence joins TRBV19 and TRBJ2-2, with TRBD1 matching 8 bases. This CDR3 contains 16 residues. J lost 7 bases, V lost 4 bases, and 11 bases had no gene match. The germline V gene has CDR1 LNHDA and CDR2 SQIVND (reference sequence). CDR3 loop: CASSRGQAITGGELFF. Written as DNA, the CDR3 is TGTGCCAGTAGTAGGGGACAGGCGATAACGGGCGGGGAGCTGTTTTTT.

The rearrangement uses TRBV6-1 and TRBJ2-1, with D perhaps TRBD2 (6 bases). The CDR3 is 13 residues long. V shed 6 bases and J shed 10 bases, with 16 bases lying between them. CDR1 MNHNS and CDR2 SASEGT come from the germline V gene. CDR3 DNA sequence: TGTGCCAGCAGCATAAGGGCGGGGATGGAGCAGTTCTTC. Its protein product is CASSIRAGMEQFF.

The chain combines TRBV28 with TRBJ1-2, with a tentative D call TRBD1 (6 bases). Looked up from germline, CDR1 is MDHEN and CDR2 is SYDVKM. The CDR3 is 13 amino acids. The V gene lost 5 bases and the J gene lost 4 bases, with 11 bases spanning the gap. The DNA for the CDR3 is TGTGCCAGCAGTGACAGGAGGGGCTATGGCTACACCTTC. Its protein is CASSDRRGYGYTF.

The chain recombines TRBV4-1 with TRBJ2-7; D is undetermined. The CDR3 loop spans 15 amino acids. Trimming took off 3 bases at V and 2 bases at J, with 14 bases between the two ends. Germline V CDR1 and CDR2: MGHRA, YSYEKL. For the CDR3, the DNA is TGCGCCAGCAGCCATCCGGGCTTGGGGACCTACGAGCAGTACTTC. Translation: CASSHPGLGTYEQYF.

The chain links TRBV30 to TRBJ2-1, with D perhaps matching TRBD2 (7 bases). Germline CDR1 is GTSNPN and CDR2 is SVGIG (reference sequence). V lost 0 bases and J lost 0, with 21 bases in between. This CDR3 is 19 amino acids long. CDR3 protein: CAWSVLGLAGAYSYNEQFF. CDR3 bases: TGTGCCTGGAGTGTACTGGGTTTGGCGGGGGCCTACTCCTACAATGAGCAGTTCTTC.

The chain has TRBV7-2 and TRBJ2-7; TRBD1 aligns across 7 bases. Trimming took 4 bases from V and 4 from J; bases not matched to a gene: 7. CDR3 length: 14 residues. CDR1 and CDR2 (germline): SGHTA, FQGNSA. The CDR3, as DNA: TGTGCCAGCAGCTACAGACAGGGAAAATACGAGCAGTACTTC. Its translation is CASSYRQGKYEQYF.

The chain joins TRBV9 to TRBJ2-1; tentatively, D is TRBD2 (5 bases). Germline V gives CDR1 SGDLS, CDR2 YYNGEE. The CDR3 contains 14 residues. V lost 0 bases, J lost 5 bases, and 9 bases lay in between. CDR3 nucleotide sequence: TGTGCCAGCAGCGTAGGGTCAGCGGACAATGAGCAGTTCTTC. Encoded protein: CASSVGSADNEQFF.

The chain combines TRBV4-2 with TRBJ2-1; no reliable D call. The germline V and J ends were trimmed by 0 bases and 7 bases, with 7 bases remaining between them. Germline CDR1 and CDR2: LGHNA and YNFKEQ. The CDR3 covers 13 residues. DNA for the CDR3: TGTGCCAGCAGCCAAGAGCTGGGGAATGAGCAGTTCTTC. As protein: CASSQELGNEQFF.

This clone turned up a few times. This chain links TRBV5-1 with TRBJ2-5; weak D call: TRBD1 (6 bases). V lost 2 bases, J lost 2 bases, and 10 bases lay in between. This CDR3 is built from 14 residues. CDR1 is SGHRS, CDR2 YFSETQ, per germline. The CDR3 sequence is CASSFTGKQETQYF. In DNA, the CDR3 is TGCGCCAGCAGCTTCACAGGGAAACAAGAGACCCAGTACTTC. The full variable domain, rest sourced from reference TRBV5-1 and TRBJ2-5, is KAGVTQTPRYLIKTRGQQVTLSCSPISGHRSVSWYQQTPGQGLQFLFEYFSETQRNKGNFPGRFSGRQFSNSRSEMNVSTLELGDSALYLCASSFTGKQETQYFGPGTRLLVL.

This clone has only one observation. The chain uses TRBV4-1 and TRBJ2-1; 12 positions agree with TRBD2. Germline-derived CDR1 and CDR2 are MGHRA and YSYEKL. The V gene end was trimmed by 6 bases and the J gene end by 5 bases; junction bases not matched to a gene: 5. There are 15 residues in the CDR3. The CDR3: CASRPGLAGNNEQFF. In DNA, the CDR3 is TGCGCCAGCAGACCGGGACTAGCGGGTAACAATGAGCAGTTCTTC.

The chain couples TRBV7-2 to TRBJ1-2, with 7 bases matching TRBD1. The length of the CDR3 is 15 residues. CDR1 SGHTA and CDR2 FQGNSA come from the germline V gene. With V trimmed by 1 base and J by 5 bases, 7 bases remained unmatched. The CDR3 protein is CASSLGQGPEYGYTF. As DNA, the CDR3 is TGTGCCAGCAGCTTAGGACAGGGTCCAGAGTATGGCTACACCTTC.

The J gene is TRBJ2-1, the V gene TRBV7-9; 7 bases fit TRBD1. This CDR3 is built from 16 residues. Per germline, CDR1 SEHNR and CDR2 FQNEAQ (reference sequence). V gave up 5 bases and J gave up 4 bases; unmatched junction bases: 11. The CDR3 DNA follows: TGTGCCAGCAGCCTACCCAGGGGGTCGCGGTACAATGAGCAGTTCTTC. Protein sequence: CASSLPRGSRYNEQFF.

V is TRBV11-2 and J is TRBJ2-1; D unresolved. In germline, CDR1 is SGHAT, CDR2 FQNNGV. Between the trimmed V and J ends, which lost 5 bases and 3 bases, there was a span of 2 bases. There are 11 residues in the CDR3. The CDR3 nucleotides are TGTGCCAGCAGCGTCTACAATGAGCAGTTCTTC. Residues: CASSVYNEQFF.

The chain links TRBV30 to TRBJ1-2; 7 bases align to TRBD1. With V trimmed by 1 base and J by 5 bases, 4 bases remained unmatched. Germline CDR1 GTSNPN, CDR2 SVGIG (reference sequence). CDR3 length equals 13 residues. CDR3 in DNA: TGTGCCTGGAGTGGAGGGGGCGGATATGGCTACACCTTC. Residues: CAWSGGGGYGYTF.

This clone was counted only a few times. This chain uses TRBV15 with TRBJ1-2, with D maybe TRBD1 (5 bases). The CDR3 is 12 amino acids. V lost 1 base and J lost 6, with 6 bases in between. Germline loops: CDR1 LNHNV, CDR2 YYDKDF (reference sequence). The CDR3 DNA follows: TGTGCCACCAGCAGAGGAGGGGATGGCTACACCTTC. It codes for CATSRGGDGYTF.

This clone was counted once. This chain connects TRBV16 to TRBJ1-2; no clear D gene. CDR3 length: 14 residues. From germline, CDR1 is KGHSY and CDR2 FQNENV. Trimming stripped 4 bases from V and 6 bases from J, with 15 bases between. CDR3 bases: TGTGCCAGCAGCCCAGCGCAGGACTGGGATGGCTACACCTTC. It codes for CASSPAQDWDGYTF.

V and J are TRBV10-2 and TRBJ2-5; tentatively, D is TRBD2 (5 bases). Trimming left V 4 bases short and J 4 bases short, with 16 bases between. This CDR3 spans 15 amino acids. The germline V gene has CDR1 WSHSY and CDR2 SAAADI. In nucleotides, the CDR3 is TGCGCCAGCAGTGGGGTAGCGAAAATGGGAGAGACCCAGTACTTC. It is translated as CASSGVAKMGETQYF.

This clone was counted a few times. The rearrangement joins TRBV19 to TRBJ2-2; unclear D gene. The germline V gene encodes CDR1 LNHDA and CDR2 SQIVND (reference sequence). Trimming stripped 5 bases from V and 0 bases from J, with 7 bases between. This CDR3 has 14 residues. The CDR3 sequence is CASSPYSNTGELFF. The CDR3 DNA reads as TGTGCCAGTAGTCCTTATTCGAACACCGGGGAGCTGTTTTTT.

The rearrangement links TRBV30 to TRBJ2-3, with TRBD2 matching over 10 bases. CDR1 is GTSNPN and CDR2 is SVGIG in the germline V gene (reference sequence). J was trimmed by 4 bases and V by 0 bases; bases with no gene match: 4. The CDR3 covers 15 residues. The CDR3 nucleotides are TGTGCCTGGAGTGTACTAGCGGGGATATCAGATACGCAGTATTTT. Its protein is CAWSVLAGISDTQYF. Based on the CDR3 plus reference TRBV30 and TRBJ2-3, the full variable domain is SQTIHQWPATLVQPVGSPLSLECTVEGTSNPNLYWYRQAAGRGLQLLFYSVGIGQISSEVPQNLSASRPQDRQFILSSKKLLLSDSGFYLCAWSVLAGISDTQYFGPGTRLTVL.

V gene TRBV20-1 combines with J gene TRBJ2-7; D unclear. The germline V gene encodes CDR1 DFQATT and CDR2 SNEGSKA (reference sequence). The CDR3 is 11 residues long. V shed 3 bases and J shed 1 base, with 4 bases lying between them. The CDR3 DNA reads TGCAGTGCTAGTCGTTCCTACGAGCAGTACTTC. Translating it yields CSASRSYEQYF.

The chain recombines TRBV6-5 with TRBJ2-3; D is undetermined. V lost 2 bases and J 1 base, leaving 10 bases between the germline ends. This CDR3 is 15 amino acids long. Germline V gene data show CDR1 as MNHEY and CDR2 as SVGAGI. The CDR3 DNA sequence: TGTGCCAGCAGTTACGGGTTAGTCGGCACAGATACGCAGTATTTT. This codes for CASSYGLVGTDTQYF.

This sequence joins TRBV10-3 and TRBJ2-6; D is possibly TRBD1 or TRBD2 (5 bases each). V was trimmed by 1 base and J by 2 bases, leaving 6 bases between them. This CDR3 contains 15 residues. Germline assignment: CDR1 ENHRY and CDR2 SYGVKD. The CDR3 DNA sequence: TGTGCCATCAGTGAGTTGGGGGCTGGGGCCAACGTCCTGACTTTC. Translated, it gives CAISELGAGANVLTF.

A single count supports this clone. The V and J genes are TRBV19 and TRBJ1-4; D gene uncertain. Germline CDR1 LNHDA, CDR2 SQIVND (reference sequence). The V and J ends lost 6 bases and 8 bases respectively, with 13 bases between them. This CDR3 contains 13 residues. The CDR3 region is CASSDILGEKLFF. The CDR3 DNA reads TGTGCCAGTAGCGATATACTGGGGGAAAAACTGTTTTTT.

This clone was observed once. The chain combines TRBV6-5 with TRBJ1-1; possible D gene TRBD1, 5 bases. V was cut by 6 bases and J by 7 bases, with 12 bases left in between. CDR3 length equals 12 residues. Germline V gives CDR1 MNHEY, CDR2 SVGAGI. CDR3 protein: CASRNLDSEAFF. CDR3 sequence (DNA): TGTGCCAGCAGAAACCTCGACAGTGAAGCTTTCTTT.

J is TRBJ1-3 and V is TRBV11-2; TRBD1 agrees at 7 bases. Germline V gene sequence: CDR1 SGHAT, CDR2 FQNNGV. This CDR3 region has 16 residues. The V gene end was trimmed by 5 bases and the J gene end by 2 bases; junction bases not matched to a gene: 9. CDR3 region: CASSHRQGWTGNTIYF. As DNA, the CDR3 is TGTGCCAGCAGCCACCGACAGGGTTGGACTGGAAACACCATATATTTT.